Detailed here is one T cell receptor beta chain. Profiling relied on immunoSEQ multiplex PCR, and the TCRdb table lists in-frame clones only, not all of them. There are roughly 75,000 clones in the sample; 90% to 95% occur only once, and 2.5% to 3% lies in the top ten. This entry is derived from a study of T cell changes during pregnancy in multiple sclerosis. The CDR3 runs 13 residues. Per the germline V gene, CDR1 is GTSNPN and CDR2 is SVGIG (reference sequence). Trimming pared 8 bases from V and 4 bases from J, leaving 15 bases between. This sequence was found in a female donor in good health, enrolled as a control in a pregnancy study. The chain combines TRBV30 with TRBJ1-3, with D possibly TRBD1 on 5 matching bases. The starting material was peripheral blood, obtained after pregnancy. This CDR3 reads CANAGLGGNTIYF. Written as DNA, the CDR3 is TGTGCCAACGCGGGACTGGGGGGAAACACCATATATTTT.